The entry that follows covers one T cell receptor beta chain sequence. The antigen is unknown. This entry belongs to a study of cytomegalovirus exposure and HLA in healthy donors. Study-level results: Listed as cytomegalovirus-associated were 150 or so TCR beta chains. Rare sequences made up most TCRs, while some public TCRs were found in many donors.

The CDR3 extends over 15 amino acids. V gave up 4 bases and J gave up 5 bases; unmatched junction bases: 4. Germline-derived CDR1 and CDR2 are MNHEY and SVGAGI. Some clones are missing from TCRdb's copy, which holds only in-frame ones; the method was immunoSEQ multiplex PCR. The data contain approximately 300,000 clones, 86% of them singletons. The chain joins TRBV6-5 to TRBJ2-3, with 12 bases aligning to TRBD2. The receptor was isolated from a woman aged 18-29 years in good health and CMV-seronegative. What was sequenced was PBMCs. The DNA of the CDR3 is TGTGCCAGCAGTTTTACGGGACTAGCGGGAGATACGCAGTATTTT. Amino acids: CASSFTGLAGDTQYF.